This T cell receptor beta chain was identified during a study of T cells in Graves' hyperthyroidism and ophthalmopathy (dated by TCRdb to between 2017 and 2020). Notes on the research overall: Peripheral blood was collected at initial diagnosis, before any treatment. To identify distinguishing TCR V-J signatures, a discovery cohort of around 98 patients was used, comprising 40 to 45 with Graves' ophthalmopathy and some 60 with stable Graves' hyperthyroidism. An independent validation cohort of under 20 hyperthyroidism patients and about 15 patients who later progressed to ophthalmopathy tested prospective prediction of ophthalmopathy. The 80 to 100 discovery patients were randomly divided into training and test sets at a 7:3 ratio. The study also compared thyroid tissue and blood T-cell repertoires from five or six Graves' hyperthyroidism patients. Following sampling, methimazole starting at 30 mg daily was given to hyperthyroidism patients, and high-dose intravenous methylprednisolone was given to ophthalmopathy patients. The paper describes TCR Vbeta CDR3 sequencing of 120 to 150 peripheral blood samples, made up of around 41 ophthalmopathy patients, around 78 hyperthyroidism patients and 17 progressor patients. Broad study findings and their caveats: During validation, the model predicted progression to ophthalmopathy a median of roughly six months ahead of onset, with approximately 70% sensitivity and more than 72% specificity. Most expanded thyroid clonotypes (frequency above 0.001) were also found in blood, which suggests that blood repertoires may mirror thyroid immune responses. In cross-validation, a model built on a 13 V-J signature told ophthalmopathy apart from stable hyperthyroidism with approximately 91% sensitivity and about 81% specificity, and in testing the same model reached 80%/75%. Sample size was not statistically predetermined, and investigators were not blinded to group allocation.

The table lists this clonotype with many counts. What this receptor recognizes is not known. Base qualities were left out, and no much larger clone turns up one base away. CDR1 and CDR2, per the germline V gene, are MNHEY and SVGEGT. Germline trimming amounts to 2 bases on V and 5 bases on J, with 5 as the count of junction bases outside the gene matches. Its CDR3 holds 15 amino acids, cysteine through phenylalanine. The entry retains the CDR3 DNA only, 45 bases that are in frame from base 1. Stable Graves' hyperthyroidism was defined as the absence of progression to ophthalmopathy over 18 months of follow-up. Hyperthyroidism patients were aged 18 to 65 years and newly diagnosed, with disease duration of less than 2 months. Patients with uncontrolled infections, other autoimmune diseases, pregnancy or lactation were excluded. Diagnoses were based on clinical symptoms, serum thyroxine and TRAb, thyroid ultrasound and orbital computed tomography. PBMCs were separated from approximately 10 ml of fresh peripheral blood using Ficoll-Paque density gradient centrifugation. Trizol reagent was used to extract total RNA, and RNA quality was then checked on an Agilent 2100 Bioanalyzer.

Amplification of TCR beta CDR3 regions was carried out from RNA transcripts. For the first round of RT-PCR on the TCR CDR3, the HTBI primer set was used together with the Qiagen OneStep RT-PCR kit. Libraries were constructed in a second round of multiplex PCR, after which size selection and purification were performed. The libraries were sequenced on an Illumina HiSeq2000 using paired-end 100 bp reads. Per the source publication's procedure: SOAPnuke was used to process the raw data, removing reads that contained adapters or uncalled bases, had a mean Phred below 15, or lacked an exact match to the constant primer or identifier. COPE v1.2.5 was used to merge high-quality paired reads, and clonotypes were defined as unique nucleotide sequences. MiTCR v1.1 was used to align the clonotypes against IMGT TRBV, TRBD and TRBJ reference segments. Analysis was restricted to V-J combinations with a frequency above 0.0001, which covered roughly 99% of repertoires. The TCS score was defined as F50 (clonal expansion) divided by E x V (chaos), with BLOSUM62-based TCRdist calculated between CDR3 peptides within each V-J. Welch's t-statistics and random forest reduced roughly 540 V-J features to under 15, which were used in a naive Bayes classifier (R e1071). The raw public reads went through TCRdb reprocessing: fastp at Q25, MiXCR clone calling, in-frame beta chains kept. All rows with the same CDR3 protein become a single entry with the most common DNA and genes. These V and J calls originate from TCRdb's pipeline instead of the authors' own analysis. The sample yields fewer than 600,000 distinct CDR3 sequences; 12% to 15% were counted once. The top ten clones comprise around 14% of the sample.

The clonotype originates from a woman between 40 and 50 years old with Graves' hyperthyroidism. The rearranged chain carries TRBV6-2 or TRBV6-3 and TRBJ2-5; 10 central bases correspond to TRBD2. The material sequenced was blood. The CDR3: CASSYPLAGEETQYF. The sequence in DNA is TGTGCCAGCAGTTACCCCCTAGCGGGAGAGGAGACCCAGTACTTC.